One and the same sample provided the 18 T cell receptor beta chains below, sequenced in a study of CD8 T cells in Susac syndrome. Random hexamers were used to reverse transcribe 0.5 to 1 ug of RNA. TCRdb ran MiXCR on the immunoSEQ multiplex PCR reads and lists one entry per CDR3 protein. The sample carries about 180,000 distinct CDR3 sequences, 95% recorded once. The sample comprised CD8+ T cells from PBMCs. The receptors come from a human donor with multiple sclerosis.

The chain has TRBV29-1 and TRBJ1-2, with a possible D match to TRBD1 (5 bases). V was trimmed by 6 bases and J by 1 base, leaving 15 bases between them. The CDR3 runs 14 residues. The germline CDR1 and CDR2 sequences are SQVTM and ANQGSEA. CDR3 sequence reads: CSVPTEVFNYGYTF. The CDR3 nucleotides are TGCAGCGTCCCGACAGAAGTGTTTAACTATGGCTACACCTTC.

This chain joins TRBV9 and TRBJ2-2, with 8 bases identical to TRBD2. This CDR3 contains 17 residues. Germline trimming cut 0 bases from V and 8 bases from J; bases unmatched to any gene: 12. Germline loops: CDR1 SGDLS, CDR2 YYNGEE. In DNA, the CDR3 is TGTGCCAGCAGCGTAGCTACGGGGGGGGCCTTCACTGGGGAGCTGTTTTTT. Translation gives CASSVATGGAFTGELFF.

V is TRBV20-1 and J is TRBJ2-3, with TRBD2 matching 12 bases. V gave up 0 bases and J gave up 6 bases; unmatched junction bases: 4. The CDR3 spans 15 residues. CDR1 is DFQATT, CDR2 SNEGSKA, per germline (reference sequence). Written as DNA, the CDR3 is TGCAGTGCTAGAGATCTTGGGACTAGCGGGGATACGCAGTATTTT. Translation gives CSARDLGTSGDTQYF.

J is TRBJ2-1 and V is TRBV9; 10 positions match TRBD2. Germline V gene sequence: CDR1 SGDLS, CDR2 YYNGEE. V was pared by 0 bases and J by 1 base, with 7 bases of the junction left unmatched. This CDR3 is built from 18 residues. The CDR3 spells CASSVGPSGSTSYNEQFF. DNA of the CDR3: TGTGCCAGCAGCGTAGGTCCTAGCGGGAGCACATCCTACAATGAGCAGTTCTTC. The whole variable domain, remainder taken from reference TRBV9 and TRBJ2-1, is DSGVTQTPKHLITATGQRVTLRCSPRSGDLSVYWYQQSLDQGLQFLIQYYNGEERAKGNILERFSAQQFPDLHSELNLSSLELGDSALYFCASSVGPSGSTSYNEQFFGPGTRLTVL.

DNA for the CDR3: TGTGCCAGCAGTATGGCTCCCACAGATACGCAGTATTTT. It encodes CASSMAPTDTQYF. The genes are TRBV12-3 or TRBV12-4 and TRBJ2-3; D is unresolved. Trimming took off 5 bases at V and 2 bases at J, with 8 bases between the two ends. The CDR3 runs 13 residues.

This chain links TRBV6-4 with TRBJ2-5; 10 bases align to TRBD2. The CDR3 extends over 15 amino acids. Germline lookup yields CDR1 MRHNA and CDR2 SNTAGT. The ends lost 3 bases at V and 5 bases at J; junction bases unmatched: 6. The CDR3 bases are TGTGCCAGCAGTGAGACAGCGGGGGGGCCGGAGACCCAGTACTTC. Amino acids: CASSETAGGPETQYF.

The chain carries TRBV3-1 and TRBJ2-1; D is perhaps TRBD1 (6 bases). The CDR3 is 15 residues long. Germline V gives CDR1 LGHDT, CDR2 YNNKEL (reference sequence). Trimming left V 3 bases short and J 6 bases short, with 15 bases between. This CDR3 reads CASSHTGIRVNEQFF. The CDR3 DNA is TGTGCCAGCAGCCACACAGGGATCAGGGTCAATGAGCAGTTCTTC.

This chain joins TRBV29-1 and TRBJ1-2; no clear D. V was shortened by 3 bases and J by 5 bases, with 13 bases between the two germline ends. This CDR3 has 13 residues. Germline V gene sequence: CDR1 SQVTM, CDR2 ANQGSEA. Here the CDR3 reads CSVDEVGGYGYTF. CDR3 DNA: TGCAGCGTTGACGAGGTTGGAGGGTATGGCTACACCTTC.

This clonotype was detected once. The chain has TRBV5-4 and TRBJ1-1, with D possibly being TRBD1 (5 bases). This CDR3 is built from 13 residues. Per germline, CDR1 SGHNT and CDR2 YYREEE (reference sequence). Trimming took 0 bases from V and 8 from J, leaving 11 bases between them. The CDR3 spells CASSLGGVLEAFF. CDR3 DNA sequence: TGTGCCAGCAGCTTGGGGGGGGTCTTAGAAGCTTTCTTT.

A single count supports this clonotype. The gene calls are TRBV27 and TRBJ1-1; 8 bases align to TRBD1. Germline loops: CDR1 MNHEY, CDR2 SMNVEV (reference sequence). V shed 5 bases, J shed 1 base, and the junction held 3 bases outside the gene matches. CDR3 length: 14 amino acids. The CDR3 is CASSQGTGNTEAFF. CDR3 bases: TGTGCCAGCAGTCAAGGGACAGGGAACACTGAAGCTTTCTTT.

V is TRBV7-6 and J is TRBJ2-7; D unclear. CDR3 size: 13 residues. Germline V CDR1 and CDR2: SGHVS, FNYEAQ. The V gene lost 5 bases and the J gene lost 2 bases, with 10 bases spanning the gap. The CDR3 sequence is CASSPTEAYEQYF. For the CDR3, the DNA is TGTGCCAGCAGCCCTACTGAAGCCTACGAGCAGTACTTC.

The CDR3 region is CASSPLGTGGNQPQHF. Written as DNA, the CDR3 is TGTGCCAGCAGTCCCTTAGGGACAGGGGGAAATCAGCCCCAGCATTTT. The V gene is TRBV12-3 or TRBV12-4, the J gene TRBJ1-5, with 11 bases that match TRBD1. The CDR3 totals 16 residues. Trimming took 5 bases from V and 4 from J; bases not matched to a gene: 7.

The genes are TRBV20-1 and TRBJ2-7; 7 nucleotides match TRBD1. CDR3 length equals 15 residues. J was trimmed by 2 bases and V by 0 bases; bases with no gene match: 7. Germline loops: CDR1 DFQATT, CDR2 SNEGSKA (reference sequence). CDR3: CSARDARGPTYEQYF. The CDR3 nucleotides are TGCAGTGCTAGAGACGCGAGGGGGCCTACCTACGAGCAGTACTTC.

The chain links TRBV5-6 to TRBJ2-1; D is perhaps TRBD1 (6 bases). Germline values: CDR1 SGHDT, CDR2 YYEEEE. V lost 2 bases and J lost 5, with 14 bases in between. The CDR3 length is 15 residues. DNA of the CDR3: TGTGCCAGCAGCTTTCCCAGGGGATTCAACAATGAGCAGTTCTTC. Its protein is CASSFPRGFNNEQFF.

With regard to this clonotype: The junction and the germline gene differ at one end; a read error may be behind it. The chain links TRBV4-1 to TRBJ1-4; D ambiguous. CDR3 size: 20 residues. Germline CDR1 and CDR2: MGHRA and YSYEKL. The CDR3 nucleotides read TGCGCCAGCAGCCAAGATCATTGGGAGGTGACGGGCATGCCTAAAGAAAAACTGTTTTTT. Translated, it gives CASSQDHWEVTGMPKEKLFF.

CDR3 DNA: TGTGCCAGCAGTTTAGCCGGACAGGGAAGCTCTGGGGCCAACGTCCTGACTTTC. Its translation is CASSLAGQGSSGANVLTF. V gene TRBV27 combines with J gene TRBJ2-6, with 8 bases lining up with TRBD1. Germline assignment: CDR1 MNHEY and CDR2 SMNVEV (reference sequence). V gave up 2 bases and J gave up 0 bases; unmatched junction bases: 6. The CDR3 is 18 residues long.

This clonotype showed up just once. The chain joins TRBV20-1 to TRBJ2-7, with D perhaps TRBD2 (5 bases). Germline V lookup: CDR1 DFQATT, CDR2 SNEGSKA (reference sequence). With 3 bases removed from V and 0 bases from J, the gap between germline ends came to 12 bases. The CDR3 sequence is 14 residues long. CDR3 residues: CSASRWEFSYEQYF. The CDR3 DNA follows: TGCAGTGCTAGTAGGTGGGAGTTCTCCTACGAGCAGTACTTC.

The genes are TRBV27 and TRBJ1-2; 7 nucleotides line up with TRBD1. Germline lookup yields CDR1 MNHEY and CDR2 SMNVEV (reference sequence). J gave up 8 bases and V 5 bases, and 11 bases lay outside the gene matches. CDR3 length: 14 residues. In DNA, the CDR3 is TGTGCCAGCAGTCTCACGATCACAGGGGCGGGCTACACCTTC. It translates to CASSLTITGAGYTF.